These T cell receptor beta chains were read from a single sample in a study of T cell responses to AZD1222 COVID-19 vaccine. The data were produced by immunoSEQ multiplex PCR, yet TCRdb's version contains in-frame clones alone and is incomplete. The data hold about 73,000 clones, with roughly 89% observed a single time. The sequencing here drew on peripheral blood, taken 28 days after the second AZD1222 dose. These receptors were taken from an adult who received the AZD1222 COVID-19 vaccine. The CDR3 runs from the conserved cysteine through the conserved F or W. Each record gives: D gene, clone size, V gene, J gene, CDR3 protein, CDR3 DNA. The D gene is left open where the match is weak. Only part of the rows carry a size: once, few, many, or a class if the clone is expanded.

-	once	TRBV19	TRBJ1-1	CASSILWPTAPSHMNTEAFF	TGTGCCAGTAGTATTCTCTGGCCGACAGCCCCTTCCCACATGAACACTGAAGCTTTCTTT
TRBD1	few	TRBV6-2/TRBV6-3	TRBJ1-2	CASSSRDRDLGGYTF	TGTGCCAGCAGTTCCCGGGACAGGGACTTGGGAGGCTACACCTTC
TRBD2	-	TRBV24-1	TRBJ2-1	CATLLSGKDYNEQFF	TGTGCCACCCTTCTGAGCGGGAAGGACTACAATGAGCAGTTCTTC
-	-	TRBV3-1/TRBV3-2	TRBJ1-5	CASSQVGQDQPQHF	TGTGCCAGCAGCCAAGTGGGGCAGGATCAGCCCCAGCATTTT
-	once	TRBV11-3	TRBJ1-1	CASSPREAGTEAFF	TGTGCCAGCAGCCCCCGAGAGGCTGGCACTGAAGCTTTCTTT
-	once	TRBV28	TRBJ1-3	CASSTDSSGNTIYF	TGTGCCAGTTCGACGGACAGCTCTGGAAACACCATATATTTT
-	-	TRBV7-9	TRBJ2-7	CASSFPPGYEQYF	TGTGCCAGCAGCTTCCCCCCCGGCTACGAGCAGTACTTC
-	-	TRBV9	TRBJ1-5	CASSVGGGGNQPQHF	TGTGCCAGCAGCGTGGGAGGGGGTGGCAATCAGCCCCAGCATTTT
-	-	TRBV5-4	TRBJ2-5	CASSLEDRQETQYF	TGTGCCAGCAGCTTGGAGGACCGCCAAGAGACCCAGTACTTC
-	-	TRBV11-3	TRBJ1-1	CASSFRGEAFF	TGTGCCAGCAGCTTCAGGGGAGAAGCTTTCTTT
-	-	TRBV30	TRBJ1-1	CAWSVSGLTEAFF	TGTGCCTGGAGTGTATCCGGGCTAACTGAAGCTTTCTTT
-	-	TRBV5-1	TRBJ2-3	CASSGGTPTDTQYF	TGCGCCAGCAGCGGAGGGACCCCCACAGATACGCAGTATTTT
TRBD2	-	TRBV7-7	TRBJ2-3	CASREGTSGGTQYF	TGTGCCAGCAGGGAGGGGACTAGCGGGGGTACGCAGTATTTT
TRBD2	few	TRBV27	TRBJ2-1	CASSFGTSGGQQFF	TGTGCCAGCAGTTTCGGGACTAGCGGAGGTCAGCAGTTCTTC
-	-	TRBV30	TRBJ1-2	CAWSEGGYGYTF	TGTGCCTGGAGCGAGGGGGGGTATGGCTACACCTTC
-	once	TRBV5-4	TRBJ2-7	CASSFGAASSYEQYF	TGTGCCAGCAGCTTCGGGGCAGCTTCCTCCTACGAGCAGTACTTC
-	-	TRBV12-3/TRBV12-4	TRBJ1-5	CASSSLRYQPQHF	TGTGCCAGCAGCTCTCTTCGGTACCAGCCCCAGCATTTT
TRBD1	once	TRBV2	TRBJ1-1	CASRAGQGRRTEAFF	TGTGCCAGCAGGGCGGGACAGGGGCGTCGGACTGAAGCTTTCTTT
-	-	TRBV5-1	TRBJ1-1	CASSLDGLGTEAFF	TGCGCCAGCAGCTTGGATGGGTTGGGCACTGAAGCTTTCTTT
-	-	TRBV6-5	TRBJ1-2	CASCSAGTNYGYTF	TGTGCCAGCTGCTCCGCGGGGACTAACTATGGCTACACCTTC
-	few	TRBV5-1	TRBJ1-2	CASSLGQNYGYTF	TGCGCCAGCAGCTTGGGACAGAACTATGGCTACACCTTC
-	few	TRBV5-4	TRBJ2-7	CASSPRPGFHEQYF	TGTGCCAGCAGCCCCCGGCCTGGGTTCCACGAGCAGTACTTC
-	-	TRBV24-1	TRBJ2-1	CATSDPDFYNEQFF	TGTGCCACCAGTGACCCCGACTTTTACAATGAGCAGTTCTTC
-	-	TRBV7-9	TRBJ2-6	CASSWQGSGANVLTF	TGTGCCAGCAGCTGGCAGGGTTCTGGGGCCAACGTCCTGACTTTC
TRBD1	-	TRBV9	TRBJ2-2	CASSVMGQGPNTGELFF	TGTGCCAGCAGCGTAATGGGACAGGGGCCCAACACCGGGGAGCTGTTTTTT
TRBD2	-	TRBV7-3	TRBJ2-1	CASSPGGLAGTRYNEQFF	TGTGCCAGCAGCCCTGGGGGACTAGCGGGGACCCGATACAATGAGCAGTTCTTC
-	-	TRBV5-6	TRBJ2-2	CASSGTGGRTGELFF	TGTGCCAGCAGCGGGACCGGGGGCAGGACCGGGGAGCTGTTTTTT
TRBD2	-	TRBV5-5	TRBJ2-2	CASSLIAGGDGELFF	TGTGCCAGCAGCTTGATCGCGGGAGGGGACGGGGAGCTGTTTTTT
-	-	TRBV18	TRBJ1-3	CASSPRTADRNTIYF	TGTGCCAGCTCACCAAGGACAGCCGACCGAAACACCATATATTTT
-	-	TRBV18	TRBJ2-2	CASSPLPLTGELFF	TGTGCCAGCTCACCCTTGCCACTAACCGGGGAGCTGTTTTTT
-	-	TRBV5-1	TRBJ2-3	CASSQLDSDTQYF	TGCGCCAGCAGCCAATTGGATTCAGATACGCAGTATTTT
TRBD2	-	TRBV5-1	TRBJ2-2	CASSLGLAGVRSGELFF	TGCGCCAGCAGCCTAGGACTAGCGGGAGTGAGATCCGGGGAGCTGTTTTTT
-	-	TRBV15	TRBJ2-5	CATGPHPETQYF	TGTGCCACCGGGCCCCACCCAGAGACCCAGTACTTC
-	-	TRBV9	TRBJ1-6	CASSVGRGSSPLHF	TGTGCCAGCAGCGTGGGCAGGGGCAGTTCACCCCTCCACTTT
-	-	TRBV7-9	TRBJ1-4	CASSFGGAVEKLFF	TGTGCCAGCAGCTTCGGGGGGGCAGTGGAGAAACTGTTTTTT
-	-	TRBV7-6	TRBJ1-4	CASSRGPNEKLFF	TGTGCCAGCAGTAGGGGTCCTAATGAAAAACTGTTTTTT
-	-	TRBV9	TRBJ2-2	CASSVGVVGWAGELFF	TGTGCCAGCAGCGTAGGAGTAGTCGGGTGGGCCGGGGAGCTGTTTTTT
TRBD1	-	TRBV5-1	TRBJ1-6	CASSFRDSSSYNSPLHF	TGCGCCAGCAGCTTCCGGGACAGCAGTTCCTATAATTCACCCCTCCACTTT
-	-	TRBV18	TRBJ1-5	CASSRRGGNQPQHF	TGTGCCAGCTCACGGAGGGGCGGCAATCAGCCCCAGCATTTT
TRBD1	-	TRBV9	TRBJ1-2	CASSVGQGANGYTF	TGTGCCAGCAGCGTCGGACAGGGGGCTAATGGCTACACCTTC
-	-	TRBV27	TRBJ1-6	CASMNPGDINSPLHF	TGTGCCAGCATGAACCCGGGGGACATCAATTCACCCCTCCACTTT
-	-	TRBV18	TRBJ2-1	CASSPPTRRFNEQFF	TGTGCCAGCTCACCACCCACGAGGAGGTTCAATGAGCAGTTCTTC
-	-	TRBV4-3	TRBJ2-7	CASSQDWPGGFDEQYF	TGCGCCAGCAGCCAAGATTGGCCAGGGGGGTTCGACGAGCAGTACTTC
TRBD1	-	TRBV5-1	TRBJ2-5	CASSLGDREPQETQYF	TGCGCCAGCAGCTTGGGGGACAGGGAACCCCAAGAGACCCAGTACTTC
-	-	TRBV4-1	TRBJ1-4	CASSQGQVEKLFF	TGCGCCAGCAGCCAAGGTCAGGTGGAAAAACTGTTTTTT
-	once	TRBV6-1	TRBJ2-1	CASSAPLGSRYNEQFF	TGTGCCAGCAGTGCCCCGTTGGGGTCACGGTACAATGAGCAGTTCTTC
TRBD1	-	TRBV7-9	TRBJ1-5	CASSLVLGGKNQPQHF	TGTGCCAGCAGCTTAGTTTTAGGGGGCAAGAATCAGCCCCAGCATTTT
TRBD1	-	TRBV9	TRBJ2-3	CASSVAQGVYTDTQYF	TGTGCCAGCAGCGTAGCACAGGGGGTATACACAGATACGCAGTATTTT
-	-	TRBV3-1/TRBV3-2	TRBJ2-2	CASSQDYPGAGELFF	TGTGCCAGCAGCCAGGACTACCCGGGGGCCGGGGAGCTGTTTTTT
TRBD2	-	TRBV30	TRBJ2-1	CAWSVIAGVGNEQFF	TGTGCCTGGAGTGTAATAGCGGGAGTGGGTAATGAGCAGTTCTTC
-	-	TRBV7-2	TRBJ2-3	CASSLEGRHSGDTQYF	TGTGCCAGCAGCTTAGAGGGGCGCCACTCCGGAGATACGCAGTATTTT
-	-	TRBV9	TRBJ1-2	CASSPLPDNYYGYTF	TGTGCCAGCAGCCCCCTGCCGGACAACTACTATGGCTACACCTTC
TRBD1	-	TRBV19	TRBJ1-2	CASSLGQTGYGYTF	TGTGCCAGTAGTCTGGGACAGACTGGCTATGGCTACACCTTC
TRBD1	-	TRBV2	TRBJ1-5	CASSRDSYSNQPQHF	TGTGCCAGCAGCCGGGACAGCTATAGCAATCAGCCCCAGCATTTT
-	-	TRBV2	TRBJ2-2	CAIQNTGELFF	TGTGCCATACAGAACACCGGGGAGCTGTTTTTT
-	-	TRBV11-3	TRBJ1-4	CASSLAEKLFF	TGTGCCAGCAGCTTAGCAGAAAAACTGTTTTTT
-	-	TRBV13	TRBJ2-2	CASSLNTGELFF	TGTGCCAGCAGCTTGAACACCGGGGAGCTGTTTTTT